This T cell receptor (beta chain) was sequenced for a study of cytomegalovirus exposure and HLA in healthy donors. Concerning this clone itself: What it binds is unknown.

The CDR3 is made up of 13 amino acids. With V trimmed by 2 bases and J by 10 bases, 7 bases remained unmatched. Germline CDR1 is SGHRS and CDR2 is YFSETQ. PCR amplification relied on 60 Vbeta primers (plus 13 Jbeta primers). The table came from immunoSEQ multiplex PCR; TCRdb's copy has only in-frame clones and leaves some out. The data show fewer than 60,000 clones, and the top ten clones hold roughly an eighth. The study's findings and limits: Approximately 160 TCR beta chains were listed as cytomegalovirus-associated. Later analysis placed DRB1 highest and HLA-C lowest in TCR association rates, which differed by HLA locus. Rarity held for most TCR sequences, but there were some public TCRs that occurred in many donors.

This clonotype was obtained from a woman in her 30s in good health and CMV-seropositive. The rearrangement links TRBV5-1 to TRBJ1-2; 8 bases align to TRBD1. Sequencing input: PBMCs. The DNA for the CDR3 is TGCGCCAGCAGCTTTACAGGGGGGCATGACTACACCTTC. Amino acids: CASSFTGGHDYTF.